This T cell receptor (beta chain) is from a study of early T cells in non-severe SARS-CoV-2 infection. This clonotype was seen ten or more times. TCRdb used MiXCR to reprocess the 5' RACE reads, holding one entry per CDR3 protein. The sample shows 75,000 to 100,000 distinct CDR3 sequences, roughly 17% of them seen only once. Trimming removed 11 bases from V and 2 bases from J, with 18 bases in between. Germline CDR1 is ENHRY and CDR2 is SYGVKD. The CDR3 loop spans 14 amino acids. Sequenced input: whole blood. V and J are TRBV10-3 and TRBJ1-1; TRBD1 might be the D (5 bases). This receptor was taken from an adult who was a healthcare worker with PCR-confirmed SARS-CoV-2 infection or an uninfected control (not recorded which). CDR3 nucleotide sequence: TGTGCCGTAACAGGAGGAAGCCTTAACACTGAAGCTTTCTTT. It translates to CAVTGGSLNTEAFF.